The present T cell receptor beta chain was sequenced within a study of blood T cell repertoires in COVID-19. Sequencing was performed with immunoSEQ multiplex PCR; in TCRdb, only in-frame clones are kept and a portion is missing. Counted here are hundreds of thousands of clones, roughly 89% occurring once; the ten biggest clones make up about a tenth. Study members were between about 18 and 95 years old and lived in 20 to 30 US regions. V was trimmed by 1 base and J by 5 bases, leaving 15 bases between them. This CDR3 comprises 16 residues. Germline assignment: CDR1 LGHDT and CDR2 YNNKEL (reference sequence).

The sequencing sample was made of PBMCs or T cells enriched from blood (not recorded which). The chain recombines TRBV3-1 (or the pseudogene TRBV3-2) with TRBJ2-1; D call uncertain. The source of this sequence is a woman aged 25-40 years who had recovered from COVID-19. CDR3 coding DNA: TGTGCCAGCAGCCAAGCTTTTACACAGACGAACAATGAGCAGTTCTTC. It specifies CASSQAFTQTNNEQFF.